This T cell receptor (beta chain) originates from a study of T cell responses to AZD1222 COVID-19 vaccine. Details on this clone: Its matching antigen is unknown.

With 1 base removed from V and 0 bases from J, the gap between germline ends came to 13 bases. CDR1 SGHTA and CDR2 FQGNSA come from the germline V gene. The CDR3 spans 18 residues. The assay was immunoSEQ multiplex PCR, and TCRdb's table has in-frame clones only and misses some. Of 99,000 or so clones in the sample, about 89% are singletons; the top ten hold about 3.1%. General study points: Nearly half of the spike-specific TCRs reportedly recognize variant regions that carry no mutations. Two AZD1222 doses significantly raised spike-specific TCR breadth and depth over controls. Repertoires were obtained solely post-peak T cell response.

The source is an adult who received the MenACWY meningococcal vaccine as a control. The starting material was peripheral blood, obtained 28 days after the second dose of the MenACWY control vaccine. V and J are TRBV7-2 and TRBJ1-6, with D perhaps matching TRBD1 (6 bases). The CDR3 loop is CASSLDRARSSYNSPLHF. For the CDR3, the DNA is TGTGCCAGCAGCTTAGACAGGGCCCGGAGCTCCTATAATTCACCCCTCCACTTT.